A selection of T cell receptor beta chains follows, all from one sample in a study of radiation and T cells in renal cell carcinoma. Only in-frame clones appear in the TCRdb table, and some are missing; sequencing was by immunoSEQ multiplex PCR. The table lists about 130,000 clones, more than 75% of them singletons. The sample here was blood, taken from a patient whose treatment included radiotherapy and nephrectomy. The receptors come from a woman aged 65 to 85 with renal cell carcinoma. CDR3s include the opening cysteine and the closing phenylalanine or tryptophan.

TRBV27 CASSPSRFNYGYTF
TRBV30 CAWRQRSGNTIYF
TRBV6-4 CASKLTGVGQYF
TRBV6-1 CASRTGLVGTGELFF
TRBV19 CASSMEGIAGDYYEQYF
TRBV7-3 CASSLKGADTQYF
TRBV11-2 CASSLATGSRETQYF
TRBV5-1 CASWDSQRLTQETQYF
TRBV7-6 CASSSDINTEAFF
TRBV12-5 CASGLVRLAGATFSYNEQFF
TRBV7-9 CASSLAAVNEKLFF
TRBV5-1 CASFGTLSSGANVLTF
TRBV18 CASSPPGTGVDTQYF
TRBV7-3 CASSLFRPGPNEKLFF
TRBV6-1 CASSPGQGPLHF
TRBV4-2 CASSQDQLAGGREYF
TRBV19 CASSIGGNSNQPQHF
TRBV6-5 CASSSDRGYEQYF
TRBV9 CASSPGLRDPTDTQYF
TRBV29-1 CSVERDENTEAFF
TRBV19 CASSMSEWETQYF
TRBV9 CASSVAGGAGRTEAFF
TRBV6-1 CASSEGNGYTF
TRBV29-1 CSVEVRIGNIQYF
TRBV9 CASSVTEYVSGYTF
TRBV19 CASSDRGQAQPQHF
TRBV6-5 CASSSAVEYGYTF
TRBV18 CASSPLPATSGDTQYF
TRBV7-3 CASSLTSQITGELFF
TRBV7-6 CASSLAPASTDTQYF
TRBV5-4 CASSRSGGAYNEQFF
TRBV6-4 CASNEGPTEQYF
TRBV6-5 CASRPPSATNEKLFF
TRBV2 CASSEGKSTNEKLFF
TRBV25-1 CASSEVGRGSSYEQYF
TRBV7-2 CASSLGLALNTGELFF
TRBV7-2 CASSLDGGETGELFF
TRBV21-1 CASSKVAGRGNTEAFF
TRBV5-4 CASSLWGGAYEQYF
TRBV7-9 CASSLQDRSPLHF
TRBV5-1 CASSYLAGAYQETQYF
TRBV2 CASRGTAYNEQFF
TRBV19 CASTPRAAYNEQFF
TRBV6-5 CASSSIGGRGQPQHF
TRBV30 CAWSPPDRDQPQHF
TRBV6-1 CASRAVGDEKLFF
TRBV7-2 CASSLTSGGTDTQYF
TRBV15 CATSRDWSGQGGSPLHF